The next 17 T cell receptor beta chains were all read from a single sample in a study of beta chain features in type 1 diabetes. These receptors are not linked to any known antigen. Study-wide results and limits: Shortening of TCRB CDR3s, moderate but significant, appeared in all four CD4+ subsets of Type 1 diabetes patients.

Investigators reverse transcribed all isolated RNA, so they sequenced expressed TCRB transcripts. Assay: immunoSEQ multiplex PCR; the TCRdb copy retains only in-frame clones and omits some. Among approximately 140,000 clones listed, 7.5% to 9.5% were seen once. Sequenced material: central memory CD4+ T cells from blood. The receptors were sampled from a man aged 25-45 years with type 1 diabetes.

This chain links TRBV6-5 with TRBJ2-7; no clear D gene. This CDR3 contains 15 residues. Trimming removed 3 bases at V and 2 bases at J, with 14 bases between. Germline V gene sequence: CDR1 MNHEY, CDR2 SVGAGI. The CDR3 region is CASSYKPFGAYEQYF. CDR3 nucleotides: TGTGCCAGCAGTTATAAGCCGTTTGGAGCCTACGAGCAGTACTTC.

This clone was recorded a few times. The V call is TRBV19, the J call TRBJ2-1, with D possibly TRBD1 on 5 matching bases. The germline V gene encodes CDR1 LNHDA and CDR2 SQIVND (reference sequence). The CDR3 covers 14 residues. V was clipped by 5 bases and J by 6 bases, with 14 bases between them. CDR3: CASSPLTASNEQFF. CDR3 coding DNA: TGTGCCAGTAGTCCACTGACAGCCTCCAATGAGCAGTTCTTC.

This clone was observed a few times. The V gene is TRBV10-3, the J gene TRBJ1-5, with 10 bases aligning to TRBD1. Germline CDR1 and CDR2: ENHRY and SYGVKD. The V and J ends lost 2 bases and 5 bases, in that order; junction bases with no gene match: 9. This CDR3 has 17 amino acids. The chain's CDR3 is CAISETITGQGYQPQHF. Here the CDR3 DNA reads TGTGCCATCAGTGAGACTATTACGGGACAGGGGTATCAGCCCCAGCATTTT.

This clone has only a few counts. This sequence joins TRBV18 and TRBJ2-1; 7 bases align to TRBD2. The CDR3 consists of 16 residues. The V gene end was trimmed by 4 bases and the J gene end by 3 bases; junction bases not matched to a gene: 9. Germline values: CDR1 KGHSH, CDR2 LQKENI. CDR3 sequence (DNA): TGTGCCAGCTCACGGGCCGCGGGAGTACACTACAATGAGCAGTTCTTC. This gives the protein CASSRAAGVHYNEQFF.

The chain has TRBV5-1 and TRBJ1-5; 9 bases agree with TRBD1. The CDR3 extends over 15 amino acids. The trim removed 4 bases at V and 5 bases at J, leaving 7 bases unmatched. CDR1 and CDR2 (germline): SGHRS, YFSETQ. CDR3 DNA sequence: TGCGCCAGCAGCACGACGGGACAGGGAGATCAGCCCCAGCATTTT. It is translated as CASSTTGQGDQPQHF.

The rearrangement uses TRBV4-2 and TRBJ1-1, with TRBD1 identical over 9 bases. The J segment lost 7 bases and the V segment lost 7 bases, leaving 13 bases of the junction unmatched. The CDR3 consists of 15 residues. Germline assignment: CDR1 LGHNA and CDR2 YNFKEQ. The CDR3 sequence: CASNPGTGPWVEAFF. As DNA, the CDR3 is TGTGCCAGCAACCCCGGGACAGGGCCGTGGGTTGAAGCTTTCTTT.

The CDR3 is CASSSRGYQETQYF. Written as DNA, the CDR3 is TGTGCCAGCAGCTCCAGGGGGTACCAAGAGACCCAGTACTTC. The chain carries TRBV5-6 and TRBJ2-5, with TRBD1 matching over 7 bases. CDR1 is SGHDT, CDR2 YYEEEE, per germline. The CDR3 has 14 amino acids. With V trimmed by 3 bases and J by 0 bases, 2 bases remained unmatched.

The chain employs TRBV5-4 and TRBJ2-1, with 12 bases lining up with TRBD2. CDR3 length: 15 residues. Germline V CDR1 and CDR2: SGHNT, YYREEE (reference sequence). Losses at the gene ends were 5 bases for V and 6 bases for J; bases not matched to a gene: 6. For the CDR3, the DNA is TGTGCCAGCAGTCTACTAGCGGGGGGTTCCAATGAGCAGTTCTTC. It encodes CASSLLAGGSNEQFF. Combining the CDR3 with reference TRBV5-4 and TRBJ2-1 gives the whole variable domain ETGVTQSPTHLIKTRGQQVTLRCSSQSGHNTVSWYQQALGQGPQFIFQYYREEENGRGNFPPRFSGLQFPNYSSELNVNALELDDSALYLCASSLLAGGSNEQFFGPGTRLTVL.

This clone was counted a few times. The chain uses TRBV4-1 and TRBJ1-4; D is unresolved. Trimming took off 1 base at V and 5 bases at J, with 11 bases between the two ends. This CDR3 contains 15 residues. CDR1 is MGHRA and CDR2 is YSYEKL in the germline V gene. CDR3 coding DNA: TGCGCCAGCAGCCAAGGCGCGACATTGAATGAAAAACTGTTTTTT. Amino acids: CASSQGATLNEKLFF.

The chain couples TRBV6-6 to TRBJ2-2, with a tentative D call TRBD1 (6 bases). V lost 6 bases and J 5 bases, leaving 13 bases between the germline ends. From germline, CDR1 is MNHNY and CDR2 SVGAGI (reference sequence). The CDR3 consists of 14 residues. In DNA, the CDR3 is TGTGCCAGCAGAGACCCTACAGGGACCGGGGAGCTGTTTTTT. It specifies CASRDPTGTGELFF.

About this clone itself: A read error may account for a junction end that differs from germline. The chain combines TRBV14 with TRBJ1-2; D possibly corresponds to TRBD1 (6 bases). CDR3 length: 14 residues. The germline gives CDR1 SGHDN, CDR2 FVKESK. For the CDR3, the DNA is TGTGCCAGCAGCCTCCGGGACATGGGTTTGCCACTATCCTTC. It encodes CASSLRDMGLPLSF.

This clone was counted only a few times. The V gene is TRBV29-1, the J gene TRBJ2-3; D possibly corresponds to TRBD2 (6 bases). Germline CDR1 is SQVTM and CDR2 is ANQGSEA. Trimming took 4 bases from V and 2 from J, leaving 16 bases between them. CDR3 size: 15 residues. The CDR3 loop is CSVVTLASITDTQYF. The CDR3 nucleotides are TGCAGCGTTGTCACCCTAGCGTCGATCACAGATACGCAGTATTTT.

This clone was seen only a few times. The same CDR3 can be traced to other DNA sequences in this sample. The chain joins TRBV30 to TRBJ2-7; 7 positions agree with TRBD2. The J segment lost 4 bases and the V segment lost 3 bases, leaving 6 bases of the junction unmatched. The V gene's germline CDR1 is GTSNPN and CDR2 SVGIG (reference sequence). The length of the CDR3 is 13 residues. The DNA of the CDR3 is TGTGCCTGGAGCCGGGGGGACCTATACGAGCAGTACTTC. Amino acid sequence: CAWSRGDLYEQYF.

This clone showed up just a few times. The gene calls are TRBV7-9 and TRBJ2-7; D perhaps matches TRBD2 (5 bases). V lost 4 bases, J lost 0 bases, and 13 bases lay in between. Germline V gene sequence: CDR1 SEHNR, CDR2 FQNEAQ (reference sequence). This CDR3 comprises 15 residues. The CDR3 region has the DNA TGTGCCAGCAGCTCGGGGTTAACACCCTCCTACGAGCAGTACTTC. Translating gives CASSSGLTPSYEQYF.

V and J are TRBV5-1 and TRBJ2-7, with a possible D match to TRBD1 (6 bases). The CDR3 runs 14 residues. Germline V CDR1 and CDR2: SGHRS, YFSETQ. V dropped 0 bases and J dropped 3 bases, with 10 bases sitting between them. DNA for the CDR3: TGCGCCAGCAGCTTGGGACAGGAGCTCTACGAGCAGTACTTC. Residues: CASSLGQELYEQYF.

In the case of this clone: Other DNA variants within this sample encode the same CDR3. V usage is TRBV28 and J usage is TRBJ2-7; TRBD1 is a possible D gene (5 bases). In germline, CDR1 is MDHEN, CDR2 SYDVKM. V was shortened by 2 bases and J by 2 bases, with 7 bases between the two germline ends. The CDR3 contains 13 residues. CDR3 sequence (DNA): TGTGCCAGCAGTTTAGTACAGGCCTACGAGCAGTACTTC. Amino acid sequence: CASSLVQAYEQYF.

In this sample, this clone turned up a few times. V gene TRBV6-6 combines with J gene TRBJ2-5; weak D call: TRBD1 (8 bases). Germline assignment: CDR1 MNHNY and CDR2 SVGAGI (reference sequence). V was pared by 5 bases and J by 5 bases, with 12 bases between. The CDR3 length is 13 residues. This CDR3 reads CASSQQGGETQYF. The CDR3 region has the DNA TGTGCCAGCAGTCAACAGGGGGGGGAGACCCAGTACTTC.